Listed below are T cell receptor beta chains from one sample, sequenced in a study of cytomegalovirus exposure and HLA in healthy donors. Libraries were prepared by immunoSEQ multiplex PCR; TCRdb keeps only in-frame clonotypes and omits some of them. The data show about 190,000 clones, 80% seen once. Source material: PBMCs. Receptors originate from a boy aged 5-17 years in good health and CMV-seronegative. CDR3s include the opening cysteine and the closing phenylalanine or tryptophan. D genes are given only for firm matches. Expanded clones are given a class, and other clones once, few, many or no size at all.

DNA: TGTGCTAGCAGCCCAACCCCCAGCGGGAGTTACACCGGGGAGCTGTTTTTT
CDR3: CASSPTPSGSYTGELFF
length: 17
J: TRBJ2-2
V: TRBV7-7
size: few
D: TRBD2

DNA: TGTGCCAGCAGTAGGGGGGGCAGGGTCAATGAAAAACTGTTTTTT
CDR3: CASSRGGRVNEKLFF
length: 15
J: TRBJ1-4
V: TRBV6-5
size: -
D: -

DNA: TGCGCCAGCAGCCAAGCGGAGGTTGGTCCAGCTTTCTTT
CDR3: CASSQAEVGPAFF
length: 13
J: TRBJ1-1
V: TRBV4-1
size: -
D: -

DNA: TGTGCCAGCAGCCCTCATCTAGCGGGGATCTCCTACGAGCAGTACTTC
CDR3: CASSPHLAGISYEQYF
length: 16
J: TRBJ2-7
V: TRBV6-6
size: -
D: TRBD2

DNA: TGTGCCAGCAGCCGTACGGGGGGTTTGGGGACAGATACGCAGTATTTT
CDR3: CASSRTGGLGTDTQYF
length: 16
J: TRBJ2-3
V: TRBV7-2
size: -
D: TRBD2

DNA: TGTGCCACCAGCAGAGAGGGGGGCGGGGGCCCGAATACGCAGTATTTT
CDR3: CATSREGGGGPNTQYF
length: 16
J: TRBJ2-3
V: TRBV15
size: few
D: -

DNA: TGTGCCAGCAGTGAAGACAGGGTATGGGATTCACCCCTCCACTTT
CDR3: CASSEDRVWDSPLHF
length: 15
J: TRBJ1-6
V: TRBV25-1
size: -
D: TRBD1

DNA: TGTGCCAGCAGTTACTCCGGGGATAACACCTTC
CDR3: CASSYSGDNTF
length: 11
J: TRBJ1-2
V: TRBV6-6
size: -
D: -

DNA: TGTGCCAGCAGCGTAGAGGGGACAGGTTATGGCTACACCTTC
CDR3: CASSVEGTGYGYTF
length: 14
J: TRBJ1-2
V: TRBV9
size: -
D: TRBD1

DNA: TGTGCCATCAGTGCCACTCAGGGGACAGATACGCAGTATTTT
CDR3: CAISATQGTDTQYF
length: 14
J: TRBJ2-3
V: TRBV10-3
size: -
D: -

DNA: TGCGCCAGCAGTGCTGGGACAGGATCGTACACTGAAGCTTTCTTT
CDR3: CASSAGTGSYTEAFF
length: 15
J: TRBJ1-1
V: TRBV10-1
size: -
D: TRBD1

DNA: TGTGCCAGTAGTAGGGCGACGGGCACAGATACGCAGTATTTT
CDR3: CASSRATGTDTQYF
length: 14
J: TRBJ2-3
V: TRBV19
size: -
D: -